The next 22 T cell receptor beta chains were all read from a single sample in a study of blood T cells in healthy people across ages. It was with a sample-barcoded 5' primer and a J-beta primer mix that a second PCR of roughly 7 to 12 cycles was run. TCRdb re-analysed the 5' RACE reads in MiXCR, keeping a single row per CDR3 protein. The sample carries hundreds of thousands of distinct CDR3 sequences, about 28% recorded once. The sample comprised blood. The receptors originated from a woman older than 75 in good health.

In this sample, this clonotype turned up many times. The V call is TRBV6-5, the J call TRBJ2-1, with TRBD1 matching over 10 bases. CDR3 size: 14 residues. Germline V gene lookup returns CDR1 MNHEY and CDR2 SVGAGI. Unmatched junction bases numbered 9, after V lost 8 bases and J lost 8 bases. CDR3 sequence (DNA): TGTGCCAGCGCGACAGGGGGCAATGTGGATGAGCAGTTCTTC. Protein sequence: CASATGGNVDEQFF.

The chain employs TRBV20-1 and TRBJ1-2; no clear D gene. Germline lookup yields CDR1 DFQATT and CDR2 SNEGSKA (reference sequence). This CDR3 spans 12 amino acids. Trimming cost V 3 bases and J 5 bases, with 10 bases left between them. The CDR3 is CSASSQIYGYTF. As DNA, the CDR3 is TGCAGTGCTAGCTCCCAGATATATGGCTACACCTTC.

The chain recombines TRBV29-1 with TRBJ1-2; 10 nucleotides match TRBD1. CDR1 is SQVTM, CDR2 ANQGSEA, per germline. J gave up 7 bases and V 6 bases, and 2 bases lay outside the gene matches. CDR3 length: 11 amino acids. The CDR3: CSVRTGGGYTF. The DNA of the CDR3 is TGCAGCGTGCGGACAGGGGGTGGCTACACCTTC.

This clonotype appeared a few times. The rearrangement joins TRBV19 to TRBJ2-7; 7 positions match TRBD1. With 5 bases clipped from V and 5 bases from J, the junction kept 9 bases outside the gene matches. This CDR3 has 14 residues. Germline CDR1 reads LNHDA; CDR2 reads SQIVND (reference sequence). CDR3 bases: TGTGCCAGTAGTCCGAGACAGGGTTACCACGAGCAGTACTTC. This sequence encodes CASSPRQGYHEQYF.

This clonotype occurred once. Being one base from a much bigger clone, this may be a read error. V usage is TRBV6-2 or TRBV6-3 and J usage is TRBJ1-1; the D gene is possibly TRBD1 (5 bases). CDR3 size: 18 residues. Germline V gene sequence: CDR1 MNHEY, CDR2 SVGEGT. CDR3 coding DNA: TGTGCCGGCAGTTACCAGGGTGGCAGGAGAACAGGAAACACTGAAGCTTTCTTT. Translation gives CAGSYQGGRRTGNTEAFF.

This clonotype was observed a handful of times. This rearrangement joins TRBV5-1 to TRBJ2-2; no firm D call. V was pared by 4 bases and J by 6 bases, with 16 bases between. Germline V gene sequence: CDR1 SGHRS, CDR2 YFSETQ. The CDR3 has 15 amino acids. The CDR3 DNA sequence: TGCGCCAGCAGCCAGTTCAATGGTCCTTCCGGGGAGCTGTTTTTT. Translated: CASSQFNGPSGELFF.

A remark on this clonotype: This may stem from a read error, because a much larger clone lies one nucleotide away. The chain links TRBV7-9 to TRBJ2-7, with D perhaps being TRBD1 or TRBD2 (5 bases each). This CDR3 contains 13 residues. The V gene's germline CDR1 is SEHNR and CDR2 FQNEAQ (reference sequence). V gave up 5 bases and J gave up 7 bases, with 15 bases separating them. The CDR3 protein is CASSPTAGAEQYF. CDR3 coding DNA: TGTGCCAGCAGCCCGACAGCCGGGGCGGAGCAGTACTTC. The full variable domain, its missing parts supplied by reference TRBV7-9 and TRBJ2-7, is DTGVSQNPRHKITKRGQNVTFRCDPISEHNRLYWYRQTLGQGPEFLTYFQNEAQLEKSRLLSDRFSAERPKGSFSTLEIQRTEQGDSAMYLCASSPTAGAEQYFGPGTRLTVT.

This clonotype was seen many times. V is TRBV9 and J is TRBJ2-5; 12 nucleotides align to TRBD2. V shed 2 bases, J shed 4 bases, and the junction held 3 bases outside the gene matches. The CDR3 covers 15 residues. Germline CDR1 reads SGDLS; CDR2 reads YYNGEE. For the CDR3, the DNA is TGTGCCAGCAGCGTCGGACTAGCGGGGCCAGAGACCCAGTACTTC. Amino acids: CASSVGLAGPETQYF.

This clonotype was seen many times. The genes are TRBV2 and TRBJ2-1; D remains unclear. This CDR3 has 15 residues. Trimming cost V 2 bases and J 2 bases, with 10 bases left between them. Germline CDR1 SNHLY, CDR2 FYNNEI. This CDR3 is CASSESAAPYNEQFF. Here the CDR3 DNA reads TGTGCCAGCAGTGAATCGGCGGCCCCCTACAATGAGCAGTTCTTC.

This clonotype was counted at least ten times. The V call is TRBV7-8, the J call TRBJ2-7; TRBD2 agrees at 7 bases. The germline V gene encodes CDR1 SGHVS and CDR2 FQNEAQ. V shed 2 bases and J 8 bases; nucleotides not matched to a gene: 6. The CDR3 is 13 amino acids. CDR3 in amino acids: CASSLREGLKQYF. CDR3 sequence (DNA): TGTGCCAGCAGCTTAAGGGAGGGCCTCAAGCAGTACTTC.

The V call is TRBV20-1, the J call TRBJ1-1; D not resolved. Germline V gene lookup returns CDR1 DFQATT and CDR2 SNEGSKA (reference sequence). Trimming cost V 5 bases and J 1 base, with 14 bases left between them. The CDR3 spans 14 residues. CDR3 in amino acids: CSAPMTGWNTEAFF. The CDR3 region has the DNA TGCAGTGCTCCTATGACGGGGTGGAACACTGAAGCTTTCTTT.

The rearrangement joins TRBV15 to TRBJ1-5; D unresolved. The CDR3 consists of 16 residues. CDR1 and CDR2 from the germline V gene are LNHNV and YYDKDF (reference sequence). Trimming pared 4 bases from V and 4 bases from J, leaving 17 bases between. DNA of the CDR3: TGTGCCACCAGCAACCCCGTCCCGTCGGGGAATCAGCCCCAGCATTTT. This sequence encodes CATSNPVPSGNQPQHF.

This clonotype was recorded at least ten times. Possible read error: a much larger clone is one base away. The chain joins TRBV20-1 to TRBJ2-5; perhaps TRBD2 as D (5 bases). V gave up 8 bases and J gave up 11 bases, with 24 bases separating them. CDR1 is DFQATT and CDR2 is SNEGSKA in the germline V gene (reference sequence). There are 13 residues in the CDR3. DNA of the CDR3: TGCAGTATCTCCAGGACTGACACCAATGAGCAGTACTTC. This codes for CSISRTDTNEQYF.

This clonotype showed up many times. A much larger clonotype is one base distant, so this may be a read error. The CDR3 region has the DNA TGCGCCAGCAGCATCCCCGGGACAGGGCTCAATGAGCAGTACTTC. This codes for CASSIPGTGLNEQYF. This sequence joins TRBV5-1 and TRBJ2-5; TRBD1 matches 9 bases. Germline V gene sequence: CDR1 SGHRS, CDR2 YFSETQ. V lost 4 bases, J lost 11 bases, and 15 bases stayed unmatched. This CDR3 is built from 15 residues.

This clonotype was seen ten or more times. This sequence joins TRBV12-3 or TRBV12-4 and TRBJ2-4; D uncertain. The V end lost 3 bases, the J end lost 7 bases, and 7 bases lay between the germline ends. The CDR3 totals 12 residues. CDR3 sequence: CASSLARNIQYF. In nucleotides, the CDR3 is TGTGCCAGCAGTTTGGCCCGGAACATTCAGTACTTC.

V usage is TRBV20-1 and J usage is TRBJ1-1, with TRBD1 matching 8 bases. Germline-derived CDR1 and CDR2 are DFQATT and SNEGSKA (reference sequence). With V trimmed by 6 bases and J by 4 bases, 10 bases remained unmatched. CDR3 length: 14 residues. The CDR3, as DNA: TGCAGTGCACCTCAGGGGGCGAGGGCCACTGAAGCTTTCTTT. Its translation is CSAPQGARATEAFF.

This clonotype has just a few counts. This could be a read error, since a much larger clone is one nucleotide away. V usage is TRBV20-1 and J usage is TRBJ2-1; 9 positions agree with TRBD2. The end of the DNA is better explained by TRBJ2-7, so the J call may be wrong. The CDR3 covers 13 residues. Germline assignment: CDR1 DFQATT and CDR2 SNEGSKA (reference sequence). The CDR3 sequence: CSGGGGAYNEQYF. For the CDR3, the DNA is TGCAGTGGGGGCGGGGGGGCGTACAATGAGCAGTACTTC.

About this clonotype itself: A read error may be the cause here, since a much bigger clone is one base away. The CDR3 loop reads CAWSEGNEQYF. The CDR3 DNA reads as TGTGCCTGGTCGGAGGGCAATGAGCAGTACTTC. V and J are TRBV30 and TRBJ2-5; a possible D gene is TRBD2 (6 bases). This CDR3 comprises 11 residues. Trimming took off 5 bases at V and 11 bases at J, with 15 bases between the two ends. Germline CDR1 is GTSNPN and CDR2 is SVGIG (reference sequence).

The CDR3 coding sequence is TGTGCCTGGAGTGCACAGGGGCTCGGTCTCAATCAGCCCCAGCATTTT. This gives the protein CAWSAQGLGLNQPQHF. The rearrangement uses TRBV30 and TRBJ1-5; 7 bases are a match to TRBD1. CDR3 length equals 16 residues. V shed 1 base, J shed 3 bases, and the junction held 9 bases outside the gene matches. Germline lookup yields CDR1 GTSNPN and CDR2 SVGIG (reference sequence).

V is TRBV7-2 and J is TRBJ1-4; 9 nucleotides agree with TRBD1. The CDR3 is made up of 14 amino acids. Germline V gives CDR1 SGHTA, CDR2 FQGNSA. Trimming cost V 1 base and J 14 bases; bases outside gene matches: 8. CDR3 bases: TGTGCCAGCAGCTTAGGCCGGACAGGGGATCGGCTGTTTTTT. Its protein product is CASSLGRTGDRLFF.

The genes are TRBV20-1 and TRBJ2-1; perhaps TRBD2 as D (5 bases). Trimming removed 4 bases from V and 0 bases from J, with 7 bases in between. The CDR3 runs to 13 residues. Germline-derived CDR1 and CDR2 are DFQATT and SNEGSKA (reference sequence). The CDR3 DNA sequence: TGCAGTGCTATCCGGGGCTCCTACAATGAGCAGTTCTTC. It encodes CSAIRGSYNEQFF.

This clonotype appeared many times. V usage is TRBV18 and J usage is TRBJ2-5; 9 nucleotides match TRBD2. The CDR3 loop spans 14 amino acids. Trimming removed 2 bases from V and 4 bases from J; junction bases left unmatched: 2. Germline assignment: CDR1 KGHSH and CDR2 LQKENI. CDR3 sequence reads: CASSPSLAGETQYF. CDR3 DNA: TGTGCCAGCTCACCATCACTAGCGGGAGAGACCCAGTACTTC.